This section outlines one T cell receptor beta chain sequence together with its context. One entry per CDR3 protein results from TCRdb running MiXCR on the PCR reads. The sample yields roughly 100,000 distinct CDR3 sequences, 51% seen once. The sample is drawn from a study of CDR3 diversity in severe acne. This CDR3 contains 15 residues. CDR1 and CDR2 (germline): DFQATT, SNEGSKA (reference sequence). V trimming: 3 bases; J trimming: 7 bases; junction bases outside the gene matches: 7. The sample taken for sequencing was blood. This clonotype was sampled from a male donor with acne. The chain links TRBV20-1 to TRBJ2-2; 11 nucleotides match TRBD2. The CDR3 DNA reads as TGCAGTGCTAGGATACTAGCGGGAGCGGGCGGGGAGCTGTTTTTT. It specifies CSARILAGAGGELFF.